This T cell receptor (beta chain) was observed in a study of T cell repertoires in cytomegalovirus infection. Study as a whole: Public TCR beta signatures indicated both CMV infection and matching HLA type.

The CDR3 runs 15 residues. The germline V gene has CDR1 SGHVS and CDR2 FQNEAQ. V shed 5 bases and J shed 2 bases, with 14 bases lying between them. In the case of this clonotype: What it recognizes is unknown.

Findings of the study overall: Identification of carriers of CMV plus the relevant HLA was performed using cumulative public TCR beta family frequency. What dominated the ex vivo response were HLA-C-restricted CMV-specific TCR beta clonotypes.

TCRdb independently ran MiXCR on the reads; one entry per CDR3 protein. The data contain around 260,000 distinct CDR3 sequences, over 20% of them singletons. This sequence joins TRBV7-8 and TRBJ2-3; no definite D call. This clonotype originated in a human donor in good health (CMV status not recorded). Some clones in this sample may be carry-over from other donors' samples. The sample consisted of PBMCs. In nucleotides, the CDR3 is TGTGCCAGCAGCCCAACAGTCCGCCTCACAGATACGCAGTATTTT. Protein: CASSPTVRLTDTQYF.